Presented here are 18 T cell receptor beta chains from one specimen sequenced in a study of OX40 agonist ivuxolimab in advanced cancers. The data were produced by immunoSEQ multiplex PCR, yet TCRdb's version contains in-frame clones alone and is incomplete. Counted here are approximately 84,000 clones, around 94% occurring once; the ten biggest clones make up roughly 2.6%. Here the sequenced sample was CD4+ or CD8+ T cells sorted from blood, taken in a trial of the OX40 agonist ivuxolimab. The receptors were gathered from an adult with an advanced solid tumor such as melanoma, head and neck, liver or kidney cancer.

The CDR3 region is CASSEALRGSGVLYEQYF. Written as DNA, the CDR3 is TGTGCCAGCAGTGAAGCGCTTCGGGGGAGCGGGGTTCTCTACGAGCAGTACTTC. The chain recombines TRBV2 with TRBJ2-7; 7 positions agree with TRBD2. J lost 3 bases, V lost 0 bases, and 14 bases had no gene match. The CDR3 sequence is 18 residues long. The germline V gene has CDR1 SNHLY and CDR2 FYNNEI.

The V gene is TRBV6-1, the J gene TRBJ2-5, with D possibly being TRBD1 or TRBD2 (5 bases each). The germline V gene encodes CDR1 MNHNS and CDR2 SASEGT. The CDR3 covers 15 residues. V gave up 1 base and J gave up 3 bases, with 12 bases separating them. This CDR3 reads CASSEEWGPKETQYF. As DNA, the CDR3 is TGTGCCAGCAGTGAAGAGTGGGGACCCAAAGAGACCCAGTACTTC.

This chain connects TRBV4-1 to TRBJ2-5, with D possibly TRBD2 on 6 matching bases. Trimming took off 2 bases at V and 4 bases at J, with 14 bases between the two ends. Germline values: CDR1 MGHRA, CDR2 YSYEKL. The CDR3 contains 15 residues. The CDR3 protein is CASSQLLALGETQYF. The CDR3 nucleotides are TGCGCCAGCAGCCAACTCCTAGCGTTGGGAGAGACCCAGTACTTC.

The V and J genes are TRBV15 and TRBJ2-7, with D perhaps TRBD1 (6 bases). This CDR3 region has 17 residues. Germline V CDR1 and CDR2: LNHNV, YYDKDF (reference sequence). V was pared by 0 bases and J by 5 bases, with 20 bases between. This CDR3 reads CATSRDGYLQGENEQYF. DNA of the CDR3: TGTGCCACCAGCAGAGACGGATACCTACAGGGTGAGAACGAGCAGTACTTC.

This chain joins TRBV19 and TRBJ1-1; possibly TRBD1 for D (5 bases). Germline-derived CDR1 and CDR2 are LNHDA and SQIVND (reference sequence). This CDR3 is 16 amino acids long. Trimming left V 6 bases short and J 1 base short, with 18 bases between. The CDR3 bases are TGTGCCAGTAGCAGGACGGGAACAGGACCGAACACTGAAGCTTTCTTT. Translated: CASSRTGTGPNTEAFF.

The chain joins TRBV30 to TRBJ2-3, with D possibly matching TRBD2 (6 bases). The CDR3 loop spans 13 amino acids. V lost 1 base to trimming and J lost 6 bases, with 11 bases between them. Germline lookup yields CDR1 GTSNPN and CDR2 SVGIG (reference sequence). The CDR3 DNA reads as TGTGCCTGGAGTGCTTGGGACTCCGATACGCAGTATTTT. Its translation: CAWSAWDSDTQYF.

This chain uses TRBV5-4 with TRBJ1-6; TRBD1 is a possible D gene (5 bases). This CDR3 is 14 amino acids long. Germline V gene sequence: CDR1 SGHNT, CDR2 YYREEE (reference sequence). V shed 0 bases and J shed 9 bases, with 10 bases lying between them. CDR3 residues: CASSLDSGGSPLHF. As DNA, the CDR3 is TGTGCCAGCAGCTTGGACTCCGGGGGTTCACCCCTCCACTTT.

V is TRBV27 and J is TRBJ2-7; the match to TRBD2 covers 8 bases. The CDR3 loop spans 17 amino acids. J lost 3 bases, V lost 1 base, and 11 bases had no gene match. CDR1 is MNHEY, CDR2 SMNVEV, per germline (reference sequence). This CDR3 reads CASSLLGSGVFFYEQYF. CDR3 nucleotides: TGTGCCAGCAGTTTATTGGGTAGCGGGGTCTTCTTCTACGAGCAGTACTTC.

CDR3 sequence (DNA): TGTGCCAGCAGGCCCGGGAAGAGACGCACAGATACGCAGTATTTT. It translates to CASRPGKRRTDTQYF. The chain joins TRBV6-5 to TRBJ2-3; TRBD2 might be the D (5 bases). CDR1 and CDR2 (germline): MNHEY, SVGAGI. The V and J ends lost 6 bases and 1 base respectively, with 14 bases between them. The CDR3 contains 15 residues.

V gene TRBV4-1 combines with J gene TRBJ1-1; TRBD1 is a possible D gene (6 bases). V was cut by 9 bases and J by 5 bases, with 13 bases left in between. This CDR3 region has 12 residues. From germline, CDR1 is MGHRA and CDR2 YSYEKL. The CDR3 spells CASRGARTEAFF. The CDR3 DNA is TGCGCCAGTAGGGGGGCGCGTACTGAAGCTTTCTTT.

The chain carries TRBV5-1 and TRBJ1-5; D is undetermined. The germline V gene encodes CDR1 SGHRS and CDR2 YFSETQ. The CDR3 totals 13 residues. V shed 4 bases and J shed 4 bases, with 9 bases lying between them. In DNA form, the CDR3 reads TGCGCCAGCAGCGCGGGTGGAAATCAGCCCCAGCATTTT. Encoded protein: CASSAGGNQPQHF. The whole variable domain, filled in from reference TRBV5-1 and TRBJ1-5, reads KAGVTQTPRYLIKTRGQQVTLSCSPISGHRSVSWYQQTPGQGLQFLFEYFSETQRNKGNFPGRFSGRQFSNSRSEMNVSTLELGDSALYLCASSAGGNQPQHFGDGTRLSIL.

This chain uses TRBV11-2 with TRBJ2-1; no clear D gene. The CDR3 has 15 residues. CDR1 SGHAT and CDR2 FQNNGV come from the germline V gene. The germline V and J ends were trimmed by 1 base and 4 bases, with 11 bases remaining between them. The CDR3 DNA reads TGTGCCAGCAGCTTAGGGGTAGGGCCTTACAATGAGCAGTTCTTC. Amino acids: CASSLGVGPYNEQFF.

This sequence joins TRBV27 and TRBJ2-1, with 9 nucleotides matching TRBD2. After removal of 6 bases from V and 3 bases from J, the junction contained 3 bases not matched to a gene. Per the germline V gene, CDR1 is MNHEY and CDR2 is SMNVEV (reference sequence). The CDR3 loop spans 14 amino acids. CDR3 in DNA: TGTGCCAGCAGAACGACTAGCGGCTACAATGAGCAGTTCTTC. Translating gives CASRTTSGYNEQFF.

DNA of the CDR3: TGTGCCTGGGCGACAGGGGCCGGCTACACCTTC. It encodes CAWATGAGYTF. The V call is TRBV30, the J call TRBJ1-2; the match to TRBD1 covers 8 bases. Germline V lookup: CDR1 GTSNPN, CDR2 SVGIG (reference sequence). The CDR3 consists of 11 residues. V lost 5 bases and J lost 8; bases outside the gene matches: 4.

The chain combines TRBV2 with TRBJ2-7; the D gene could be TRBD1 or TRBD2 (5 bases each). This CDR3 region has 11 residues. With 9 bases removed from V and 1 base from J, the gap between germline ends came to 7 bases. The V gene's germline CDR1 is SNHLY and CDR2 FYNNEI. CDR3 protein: CASWGSYEQYF. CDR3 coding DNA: TGTGCCAGTTGGGGGTCCTACGAGCAGTACTTC.

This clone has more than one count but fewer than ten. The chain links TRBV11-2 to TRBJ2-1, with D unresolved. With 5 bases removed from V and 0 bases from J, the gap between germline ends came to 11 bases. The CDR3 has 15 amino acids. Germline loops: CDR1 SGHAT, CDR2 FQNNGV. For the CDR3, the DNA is TGTGCCAGCAGCCCTGGACGCAGCTCCTACAATGAGCAGTTCTTC. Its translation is CASSPGRSSYNEQFF.

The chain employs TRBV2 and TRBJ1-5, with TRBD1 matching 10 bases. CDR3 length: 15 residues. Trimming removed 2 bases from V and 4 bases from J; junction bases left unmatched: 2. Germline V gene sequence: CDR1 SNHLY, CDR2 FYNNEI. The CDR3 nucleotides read TGTGCCAGCAGTGAATGGGGACAGGGGAATCAGCCCCAGCATTTT. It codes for CASSEWGQGNQPQHF.

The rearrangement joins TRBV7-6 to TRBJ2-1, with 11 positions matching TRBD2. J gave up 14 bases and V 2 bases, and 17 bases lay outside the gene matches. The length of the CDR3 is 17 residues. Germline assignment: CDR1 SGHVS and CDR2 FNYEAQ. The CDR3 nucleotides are TGTGCCAGCAGCTTAAGGGACGACTGGGTAGCGGGAGGGCCTGAGTTCTTC. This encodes CASSLRDDWVAGGPEFF.